This is a list of T cell receptor beta chains from one sample in a study of identical twins. TCRdb reprocessed the 5' RACE reads with MiXCR, giving one entry per CDR3 protein. Among 690,000 or so distinct CDR3 sequences, more than 6.5% were seen once, and the ten largest hold 0.98%. This sample also belongs to another study, concerning yellow fever vaccine responses in identical twins.

The sequencing input was PBMCs. These receptors were obtained from a woman between 18 and 29 years old in good health. Each CDR3 is given with its conserved first and last residue.

TRBV4-2	TRBJ2-7	CASSQELAGTTYEQYF
TRBV27	TRBJ2-7	CATQVSRVAYEQYF
TRBV7-9	TRBJ2-5	CASSLGDSGQETQYF
TRBV7-6	TRBJ2-7	CASSLQSGTYEQYF
TRBV20-1	TRBJ2-7	CSASFAGRPYEQYF
TRBV6-5	TRBJ2-7	CASSYSLRDRTYEQYF
TRBV15	TRBJ2-1	CATSRRTSGLLDNEQFF
TRBV10-3	TRBJ2-5	CAISDRETQYF
TRBV28	TRBJ2-7	CASSSGGRYEQYF
TRBV12-3/TRBV12-4	TRBJ1-2	CASSLAPGAYGYTF
TRBV12-3/TRBV12-4	TRBJ1-2	CASRAVGTEYGYTF
TRBV5-1	TRBJ2-3	CASSPRGGGARTDTQYF
TRBV28	TRBJ2-3	CASGLLPYRSRRHTQYF
TRBV11-2	TRBJ1-1	CASSLGRLGGYLNTEAFF
TRBV4-3	TRBJ2-7	CASSQGRGDSYEQYF
TRBV5-1	TRBJ2-5	CASSRTPPGETQYF
TRBV28	TRBJ2-2	CASSYLGQGNTGELFF
TRBV5-1	TRBJ1-1	CASSPRARNTEAFF
TRBV6-5	TRBJ2-3	CASSQLGTSGTDTQYF
TRBV6-5	TRBJ1-1	CASSYSGVSEAFF
TRBV20-1	TRBJ2-1	CSAERLRGSSYNEQFF
TRBV20-1	TRBJ2-7	CSATGQTSYEQYF